A single sample gave rise to the 10 T cell receptor beta chains below, sequenced in a study of early T cells in non-severe SARS-CoV-2 infection. From the 5' RACE reads, TCRdb called clonotypes with MiXCR, one entry per CDR3 protein. Found here are about 34,000 distinct CDR3 sequences, roughly 6% of them singletons; the top ten hold 7.6%. The specimen sequenced was whole blood. Source of these receptors: an adult who was a healthcare worker with PCR-confirmed SARS-CoV-2 infection or an uninfected control (not recorded which).

This clonotype has a count of ten or more. The J gene is TRBJ2-6, the V gene TRBV20-1; D could derive from TRBD1 or TRBD2 (5 bases each). The CDR3 is 16 residues long. CDR1 and CDR2 from the germline V gene are DFQATT and SNEGSKA (reference sequence). The V end was cut by 6 bases, the J end by 4 bases, with 19 bases between. The CDR3 loop is CSADGTDGAGANVLTF. CDR3 nucleotide sequence: TGCAGTGCGGATGGGACGGATGGGGCCGGGGCCAACGTCCTGACTTTC.

The sample holds a few counts of this clonotype. The chain is built from TRBV9 and TRBJ2-2; weak D call: TRBD2 (7 bases). Germline V CDR1 and CDR2: SGDLS, YYNGEE. Trimming pared 0 bases from V and 4 bases from J, leaving 13 bases between. CDR3 length equals 16 residues. CDR3 sequence: CASSVVAGATTGELFF. Written as DNA, the CDR3 is TGTGCCAGCAGCGTAGTGGCGGGGGCCACCACCGGGGAGCTGTTTTTT.

This clonotype was recorded at least ten times. The V and J genes are TRBV6-2 or TRBV6-3 and TRBJ2-3, with 10 bases identical to TRBD2. The CDR3 covers 14 residues. Germline V lookup: CDR1 MNHEY, CDR2 SVGEGT. J lost 5 bases, V lost 6 bases, and 5 bases had no gene match. CDR3 sequence: CASRPAGGRDTQYF. The DNA of the CDR3 is TGTGCCAGCAGGCCAGCGGGGGGGAGAGATACGCAGTATTTT.

This clonotype was recorded many times. This rearrangement joins TRBV5-1 to TRBJ2-6; D call uncertain. This CDR3 is 14 amino acids long. The V gene lost 1 base and the J gene lost 2 bases, with 4 bases spanning the gap. The germline V gene has CDR1 SGHRS and CDR2 YFSETQ. CDR3 sequence reads: CASSLFPGANVLTF. For the CDR3, the DNA is TGCGCCAGCAGCTTGTTCCCTGGGGCCAACGTCCTGACTTTC.

This chain links TRBV10-2 with TRBJ2-6; weak D call: TRBD1 (6 bases). Germline CDR1 is WSHSY and CDR2 is SAAADI. The CDR3 has 15 residues. V was cut by 6 bases and J by 1 base, with 10 bases left in between. The CDR3 nucleotides are TGCGCCAGCAGAACCACAGGGTCTGGGGCCAACGTCCTGACTTTC. It encodes CASRTTGSGANVLTF.

This clonotype was found many times. V is TRBV27 and J is TRBJ2-7, with D perhaps TRBD1 (5 bases). Germline CDR1 reads MNHEY; CDR2 reads SMNVEV (reference sequence). V lost 3 bases to trimming and J lost 3 bases, with 12 bases between them. CDR3 length: 14 residues. CDR3 DNA sequence: TGTGCCAGCAGTTTGTCGGACACAAGCTACGAGCAGTACTTC. Amino acid sequence: CASSLSDTSYEQYF.

This clonotype was seen a few times. The V call is TRBV6-2 or TRBV6-3, the J call TRBJ2-7; D might be TRBD2 (5 bases). V was shortened by 7 bases and J by 5 bases, with 15 bases between the two germline ends. The germline CDR1 and CDR2 sequences are MNHEY and SVGEGT. CDR3 length equals 13 residues. The CDR3 is CASKSSRRDEQYF. CDR3 nucleotide sequence: TGTGCCAGCAAGTCTTCCCGGCGGGACGAGCAGTACTTC.

This clonotype was picked up many times. This chain connects TRBV12-3 or TRBV12-4 to TRBJ2-1, with TRBD2 as a possible D gene (6 bases). V was shortened by 11 bases and J by 10 bases, with 15 bases between the two germline ends. The CDR3 has 11 residues. CDR3 nucleotide sequence: TGTGCCTCCCGGCGGGGATACGAGCAGTTCTTC. Translated, it gives CASRRGYEQFF.

The rearrangement uses TRBV28 and TRBJ1-2, with D unclear. The length of the CDR3 is 14 residues. Germline values: CDR1 MDHEN, CDR2 SYDVKM. Trimming removed 5 bases at V and 4 bases at J, with 14 bases between. The CDR3 is CASSQPGLGYGYTF. Here the CDR3 DNA reads TGTGCCAGCAGTCAACCGGGCCTGGGCTATGGCTACACCTTC.

The chain combines TRBV12-3 or TRBV12-4 with TRBJ2-5; unclear D gene. V lost 0 bases and J 2 bases, leaving 7 bases between the germline ends. This CDR3 is 14 amino acids long. The CDR3 is CASSLAVEQETQYF. The CDR3 DNA is TGTGCCAGCAGTTTAGCGGTAGAGCAAGAGACCCAGTACTTC.